One sample yielded the 28 T cell receptor beta chains listed below, sequenced in a study of blood T cell repertoires in COVID-19. TCRdb's copy holds only in-frame clones and misses some; the assay was immunoSEQ multiplex PCR. The table has around 76,000 clones, approximately 85% seen once. Sequences were obtained from peripheral blood. These TCRs come from a man older than 75 with acute or convalescent COVID-19.

This chain links TRBV5-6 with TRBJ2-3, with 14 nucleotides matching TRBD2. The CDR3 spans 17 residues. Germline V gene sequence: CDR1 SGHDT, CDR2 YYEEEE. V lost 0 bases and J lost 6; bases outside the gene matches: 6. The CDR3 region has the DNA TGTGCCAGCAGCTTGGTCTCGGGACTAGCGGGAGTGGATACGCAGTATTTT. As protein: CASSLVSGLAGVDTQYF.

CDR3 sequence (DNA): TGCGCCAGCAGCCAAACACAGGGGGCTTCATGGGGCTACACCTTC. Protein: CASSQTQGASWGYTF. J is TRBJ1-2 and V is TRBV4-1; TRBD1 agrees at 9 bases. CDR3 length: 15 residues. Germline CDR1 is MGHRA and CDR2 is YSYEKL. With 2 bases clipped from V and 8 bases from J, the junction kept 9 bases outside the gene matches.

V is TRBV29-1 and J is TRBJ2-5; 9 nucleotides match TRBD2. CDR1 is SQVTM and CDR2 is ANQGSEA in the germline V gene. This CDR3 comprises 15 residues. V gave up 1 base and J gave up 2 bases; unmatched junction bases: 5. The DNA for the CDR3 is TGCAGCGTTGAAGCCTCCCTAGCGGGACAAGAGACCCAGTACTTC. Amino acid sequence: CSVEASLAGQETQYF.

V gene TRBV28 combines with J gene TRBJ2-7; D is possibly TRBD2 (5 bases). This CDR3 region has 13 residues. V was trimmed by 7 bases and J by 7 bases, leaving 17 bases between them. CDR1 is MDHEN and CDR2 is SYDVKM in the germline V gene. The CDR3 sequence: CASTGNPSEEQYF. The DNA of the CDR3 is TGTGCCAGCACCGGGAATCCATCGGAGGAGCAGTACTTC.

The chain carries TRBV28 and TRBJ2-7, with D perhaps TRBD2 (6 bases). The germline V gene encodes CDR1 MDHEN and CDR2 SYDVKM. The germline V and J ends were trimmed by 1 base and 6 bases, with 13 bases remaining between them. This CDR3 is built from 14 residues. The CDR3 coding sequence is TGTGCCAGCAGTTTATCCGGGGGAAGTTCCGAGCAGTACTTC. Translation: CASSLSGGSSEQYF.

The rearrangement uses TRBV28 and TRBJ1-3, with D possibly being TRBD1 (6 bases). V was shortened by 3 bases and J by 4 bases, with 19 bases between the two germline ends. Germline V CDR1 and CDR2: MDHEN, SYDVKM. This CDR3 comprises 17 residues. The CDR3 DNA follows: TGTGCCAGCAGTTTCTGGCAGGGGCCTAAGACGGGAAACACCATATATTTT. Translation: CASSFWQGPKTGNTIYF.

V usage is TRBV19 and J usage is TRBJ1-1; 9 nucleotides agree with TRBD1. CDR1 LNHDA and CDR2 SQIVND come from the germline V gene (reference sequence). There are 14 residues in the CDR3. V shed 10 bases, J shed 5 bases, and the junction held 11 bases outside the gene matches. CDR3 nucleotide sequence: TGTGCCACCAAAGGGACAGGGCAATGGACTGAAGCTTTCTTT. Protein: CATKGTGQWTEAFF.

This clone was counted at least ten times. V usage is TRBV6-6 and J usage is TRBJ2-2; 9 bases are shared with TRBD1. The ends lost 2 bases at V and 3 bases at J; junction bases unmatched: 4. Germline CDR1 is MNHNY and CDR2 is SVGAGI (reference sequence). There are 16 residues in the CDR3. CDR3 bases: TGTGCCAGCAGTTACAGGACAGGGGCCGACACCGGGGAGCTGTTTTTT. Protein sequence: CASSYRTGADTGELFF.

The chain combines TRBV3-1 (or the pseudogene TRBV3-2) with TRBJ2-7; D might be TRBD2 (7 bases). This CDR3 region has 15 residues. From germline, CDR1 is LGHDT and CDR2 YNNKEL (reference sequence). V lost 0 bases to trimming and J lost 7 bases, with 16 bases between them. The DNA for the CDR3 is TGTGCCAGCAGCCAAGAAGGGGGGGCCGGCTTTGAGCAGTACTTC. This sequence encodes CASSQEGGAGFEQYF.

This chain connects TRBV18 to TRBJ2-2; D perhaps matches TRBD1 (5 bases). The CDR3 runs 17 residues. The germline V and J ends were trimmed by 0 bases and 0 bases, with 11 bases remaining between them. CDR1 and CDR2 from the germline V gene are KGHSH and LQKENI. The CDR3 sequence: CASSPPVQATNTGELFF. CDR3 nucleotide sequence: TGTGCCAGCTCACCACCGGTACAGGCCACGAACACCGGGGAGCTGTTTTTT.

The J gene is TRBJ2-3, the V gene TRBV7-3; D is possibly TRBD2 (5 bases). CDR1 is SGHTA, CDR2 FQGTGA, per germline. Trimming cost V 5 bases and J 9 bases, with 12 bases left between them. The CDR3 has 12 amino acids. This CDR3 reads CASSLSGNTQYF. CDR3 nucleotide sequence: TGTGCCAGCAGCCTGTCGGGGAACACGCAGTATTTT.

This rearrangement joins TRBV5-1 to TRBJ1-5, with 11 bases that match TRBD1. Germline V gene sequence: CDR1 SGHRS, CDR2 YFSETQ. This CDR3 contains 17 residues. V lost 1 base, J lost 3 bases, and 6 bases stayed unmatched. CDR3 protein: CASSLSGTGGPNQPQHF. CDR3 DNA: TGCGCCAGCAGCTTGTCCGGGACAGGGGGTCCCAATCAGCCCCAGCATTTT.

The gene calls are TRBV6-1 and TRBJ2-1; TRBD2 might be the D (5 bases). Germline CDR1 and CDR2: MNHNS and SASEGT. Trimming pared 3 bases from V and 1 base from J, leaving 22 bases between. This CDR3 is built from 19 residues. The CDR3 reads CASSESRLARAGSYNEQFF. The CDR3 DNA follows: TGTGCCAGCAGTGAGTCGAGGTTAGCGCGGGCCGGGTCCTACAATGAGCAGTTCTTC.

The chain has TRBV28 and TRBJ2-5, with TRBD2 identical over 9 bases. Germline CDR1 MDHEN, CDR2 SYDVKM. The V gene end was trimmed by 6 bases and the J gene end by 1 base; junction bases not matched to a gene: 15. The CDR3 consists of 18 residues. CDR3 amino acids: CASSLHGSGSDAQETQYF. CDR3 sequence (DNA): TGTGCCAGCAGCTTGCACGGTAGCGGGAGTGATGCCCAAGAGACCCAGTACTTC.

The chain carries TRBV5-4 and TRBJ2-3; 7 bases match TRBD1. Per the germline V gene, CDR1 is SGHNT and CDR2 is YYREEE (reference sequence). Germline trimming cut 2 bases from V and 3 bases from J; bases unmatched to any gene: 6. CDR3 length: 15 amino acids. CDR3 in DNA: TGTGCCAGCAGCTTCAGACAGGGCGGTACAGATACGCAGTATTTT. Protein product: CASSFRQGGTDTQYF.

This chain joins TRBV7-3 and TRBJ1-5; TRBD1 matches 9 bases. Germline V lookup: CDR1 SGHTA, CDR2 FQGTGA. V gave up 3 bases and J gave up 4 bases; unmatched junction bases: 10. There are 17 residues in the CDR3. The DNA of the CDR3 is TGTGCCAGCAGCTTTACAGTCCGGGACAGGGTTAATCAGCCCCAGCATTTT. Translating gives CASSFTVRDRVNQPQHF.

V usage is TRBV6-2 or TRBV6-3 and J usage is TRBJ2-7, with a tentative D call TRBD1 (6 bases). V was cut by 0 bases and J by 2 bases, with 14 bases left in between. Germline values: CDR1 MNHEY, CDR2 SVGEGT. The CDR3 has 16 residues. CDR3 region: CASSYSQETGAYEQYF. In DNA, the CDR3 is TGTGCCAGCAGTTACTCCCAAGAGACAGGAGCCTACGAGCAGTACTTC.

This sequence joins TRBV3-1 (or the pseudogene TRBV3-2) and TRBJ2-3, with 9 bases aligning to TRBD2. The junction had 7 bases not matched to a gene; V was cut back by 3 bases and J by 0 bases. The CDR3 runs to 17 residues. Per germline, CDR1 LGHDT and CDR2 YNNKEL (reference sequence). This chain's CDR3 is CASSQSGLAPSTDTQYF. The CDR3 DNA follows: TGTGCCAGCAGCCAGTCGGGACTAGCCCCTAGCACAGATACGCAGTATTTT.

The sample holds one count of this clone. The chain uses TRBV5-1 and TRBJ2-3, with 7 positions matching TRBD1. In germline, CDR1 is SGHRS, CDR2 YFSETQ. Trimming at V came to 5 bases and at J to 0 bases, leaving 0 bases not matched to a gene. CDR3 length: 13 residues. The CDR3, as DNA: TGCGCCAGCAGGACAGGGAGCACAGATACGCAGTATTTT. It is translated as CASRTGSTDTQYF.

This sequence joins TRBV27 and TRBJ1-1; 7 nucleotides agree with TRBD1. Germline CDR1 is MNHEY and CDR2 is SMNVEV (reference sequence). The CDR3 is 14 residues long. The V segment lost 5 bases and the J segment 5 bases; nucleotides outside the gene matches: 8. The CDR3 coding sequence is TGTGCCAGCAGTGCCCGACAGGGAAGGACTGAAGCTTTCTTT. Translated, it gives CASSARQGRTEAFF.

This clone appeared a single time. CDR3 sequence (DNA): TGTGCCAGCATCCCCGGACTAGCGCCTAGCACAGATACGCAGTATTTT. This encodes CASIPGLAPSTDTQYF. The chain employs TRBV5-5 and TRBJ2-3, with 9 positions matching TRBD2. Per germline, CDR1 SGHKS and CDR2 YYEKEE (reference sequence). The CDR3 is 16 amino acids. J lost 0 bases, V lost 6 bases, and 8 bases had no gene match.

The chain recombines TRBV19 with TRBJ1-5, with D unclear. This CDR3 spans 15 amino acids. Deletions cut 3 bases from V and 1 base from J, with 10 bases between. Germline values: CDR1 LNHDA, CDR2 SQIVND (reference sequence). The CDR3 region has the DNA TGTGCCAGTAGTATCTCGGGAGAGAGCAATCAGCCCCAGCATTTT. Encoded protein: CASSISGESNQPQHF.

There are a few counts of this clone. The rearrangement uses TRBV12-5 and TRBJ2-3, with D tentatively TRBD1 (7 bases). This CDR3 spans 16 amino acids. Germline loops: CDR1 LGHNT, CDR2 FRNRAP. V gave up 7 bases and J gave up 6 bases, with 23 bases separating them. The CDR3, as DNA: TGTGCTAGTGTCCCCCAGGGGGGACCGCCGACGGATACGCAGTATTTT. This sequence encodes CASVPQGGPPTDTQYF.

V gene TRBV6-5 combines with J gene TRBJ1-2; 7 bases match TRBD1. CDR1 and CDR2 from the germline V gene are MNHEY and SVGAGI. The ends lost 0 bases at V and 6 bases at J; junction bases unmatched: 1. CDR3 length equals 13 residues. The CDR3 bases are TGTGCCAGCAGTTACTCACAGGGGAATGGCTACACCTTC. Translation gives CASSYSQGNGYTF.

This clone was seen just once. The chain couples TRBV7-8 to TRBJ2-1, with 12 bases that match TRBD2. The germline V gene has CDR1 SGHVS and CDR2 FQNEAQ. Trimming took 5 bases from V and 1 from J; bases not matched to a gene: 6. The CDR3 sequence is 17 residues long. CDR3 nucleotide sequence: TGTGCCAGCAGCCAAGGACTAGCGGGAATGTCCTACAATGAGCAGTTCTTC. Encoded protein: CASSQGLAGMSYNEQFF.

The CDR3: CASSVGQGTGNTIYF. For the CDR3, the DNA is TGCGCCAGCAGTGTAGGACAGGGGACTGGAAACACCATATATTTT. The chain couples TRBV10-2 to TRBJ1-3; TRBD1 matches at 9 bases. This CDR3 spans 15 amino acids. The J segment lost 2 bases and the V segment lost 4 bases, leaving 3 bases of the junction unmatched. Germline V CDR1 and CDR2: WSHSY, SAAADI.

This clone was counted once. The chain couples TRBV19 to TRBJ1-1, with 8 bases fitting TRBD1. The length of the CDR3 is 19 residues. Germline CDR1 is LNHDA and CDR2 is SQIVND (reference sequence). Losses at the gene ends were 3 bases for V and 2 bases for J; bases not matched to a gene: 17. CDR3 region: CASSIVGQGFSRGNTEAFF. CDR3 in DNA: TGTGCCAGTAGTATTGTTGGACAGGGCTTTTCCCGGGGCAACACTGAAGCTTTCTTT.

The chain carries TRBV6-4 and TRBJ2-1, with TRBD1 identical over 7 bases. V shed 2 bases, J shed 3 bases, and the junction held 4 bases outside the gene matches. The V gene's germline CDR1 is MRHNA and CDR2 SNTAGT. CDR3 length: 15 residues. Here the CDR3 DNA reads TGTGCCAGCAGTGACCGGACAGGTGTCTACAATGAGCAGTTCTTC. Translated, it gives CASSDRTGVYNEQFF.